This T cell receptor (beta chain) emerged from a study of cytomegalovirus exposure and HLA in healthy donors. As for the study in general: Earlier work reported 117 million unique TCR beta sequences from about 180 million T cells. Unique TCRs numbering 75 million to 95 million, obtained from HLA-typed donors, made up an early data release.

60 Vbeta and 13 Jbeta primers were used in PCR. The assay was immunoSEQ multiplex PCR, and TCRdb's table has in-frame clones only and misses some. The sample carries 300,000 or so clones, almost 85% recorded once. In the case of this clone: Its antigen is not known.

Study observations and caveats: The dataset shows that most TCR sequences were rare, while some public TCRs occurred in many donors. A later analysis linked 15,000 to 20,000 TCR beta sequences to HLA alleles at 0.05 false discovery rate.

With V trimmed by 4 bases and J by 1 base, 3 bases remained unmatched. Per the germline V gene, CDR1 is MDHEN and CDR2 is SYDVKM. This CDR3 contains 14 residues. The receptor comes from a woman between 40 and 55 years old in good health and CMV-seropositive. The sequenced sample was PBMCs. The chain has TRBV28 and TRBJ1-1; 7 bases map to TRBD1. The CDR3 DNA reads TGTGCCAGCAGTTCGGGACAGACGAACACTGAAGCTTTCTTT. This translates into CASSSGQTNTEAFF.